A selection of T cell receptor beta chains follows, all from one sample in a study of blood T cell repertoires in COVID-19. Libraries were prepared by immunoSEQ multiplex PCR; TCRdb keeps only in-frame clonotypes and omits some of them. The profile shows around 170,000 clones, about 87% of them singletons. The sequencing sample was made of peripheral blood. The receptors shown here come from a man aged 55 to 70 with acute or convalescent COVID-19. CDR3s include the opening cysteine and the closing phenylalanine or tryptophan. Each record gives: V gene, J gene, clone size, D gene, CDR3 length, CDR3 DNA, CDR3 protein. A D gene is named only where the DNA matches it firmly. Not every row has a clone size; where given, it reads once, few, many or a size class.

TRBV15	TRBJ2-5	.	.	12	TGTGCCACCAGCGAGGGACACAGGACCCAGTACTTC	CATSEGHRTQYF
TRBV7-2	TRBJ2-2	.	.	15	TGTGCCAGCAGACCAGGGTGGGGGAACACCGGGGAGCTGTTTTTT	CASRPGWGNTGELFF
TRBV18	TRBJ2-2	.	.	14	TGTGCCAGCTCCCCGGGACTCTCAGCCGGGGAGCTGTTTTTT	CASSPGLSAGELFF
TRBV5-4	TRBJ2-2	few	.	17	TGTGCCAGCAGCTTGGAAGTAGTAGCAGGGGAAACCGGGGAGCTGTTTTTT	CASSLEVVAGETGELFF
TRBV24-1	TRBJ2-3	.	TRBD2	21	TGTGCCACCAGTGATCCCGTACCTCGGCGGGAGGGTCCAGGAAACGCAGATACGCAGTATTTT	CATSDPVPRREGPGNADTQYF
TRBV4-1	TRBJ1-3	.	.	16	TGCGCCAGCAGCCAAGAGAGGGGAGGAACTGGAAACACCATATATTTT	CASSQERGGTGNTIYF
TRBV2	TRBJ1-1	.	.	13	TGTGCCAGCGTAACAGAGTTGAACACTGAAGCTTTCTTT	CASVTELNTEAFF
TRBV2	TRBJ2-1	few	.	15	TGTGCCAGCAGTGAAGTCGGCGGGCAATACAATGAGCAGTTCTTC	CASSEVGGQYNEQFF
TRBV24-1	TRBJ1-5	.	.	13	TGTGCCACTGGAGGCTCGAGGCATCAGCCCCAGCATTTT	CATGGSRHQPQHF
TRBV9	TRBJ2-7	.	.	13	TGTGCCAGCAGCCCGGGACTGCTTCGGGAGCAGTACTTC	CASSPGLLREQYF
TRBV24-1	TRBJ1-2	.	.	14	TGTGCCACCAGTGATGCCCACACGAACTATGGCTACACCTTC	CATSDAHTNYGYTF
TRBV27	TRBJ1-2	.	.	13	TGTGCCAGCAGTTTATCGGAGGACAGTGACTACACCTTC	CASSLSEDSDYTF
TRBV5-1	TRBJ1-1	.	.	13	TGCGCCAGCAGCCCTCTAATGAACACTGAAGCTTTCTTT	CASSPLMNTEAFF
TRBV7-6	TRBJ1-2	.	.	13	TGTGCCAGCAGCCTAGTCGGGAACTATGGCTACACCTTC	CASSLVGNYGYTF
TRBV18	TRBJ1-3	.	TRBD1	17	TGTGCCAGCTCACCAACGGACAGGGGTGAAACTGGAAACACCATATATTTT	CASSPTDRGETGNTIYF
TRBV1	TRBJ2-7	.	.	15	TGCACCAGCAGCCAAGGGGCAGAAGGGGCCTACGAGCAGTACTTC	CTSSQGAEGAYEQYF
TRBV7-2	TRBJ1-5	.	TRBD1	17	TGTGCCAGCAGCTCACAGGGGGCGGTCGGGGGTAATCAGCCCCAGCATTTT	CASSSQGAVGGNQPQHF
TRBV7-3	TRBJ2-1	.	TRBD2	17	TGTGCCAGCAGCCCCTCAGGCGGGGCGGGGGGTGGTAATGAGCAGTTCTTC	CASSPSGGAGGGNEQFF
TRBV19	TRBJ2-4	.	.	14	TGTGCCAGCGGGACACTACTAGCCAAAAACATTCAGTACTTC	CASGTLLAKNIQYF
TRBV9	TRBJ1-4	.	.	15	TGTGCCAGCAGCGTAGGGGCAGGGAATAATGAAAAACTGTTTTTT	CASSVGAGNNEKLFF
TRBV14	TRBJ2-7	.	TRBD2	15	TGTGCCAGCAGCCAAGCCTGGGGCGGGAGCTACGAGCAGTACTTC	CASSQAWGGSYEQYF
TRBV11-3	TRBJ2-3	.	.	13	TGTGCCAGCAGCCGGGGAAACACAGATACGCAGTATTTT	CASSRGNTDTQYF
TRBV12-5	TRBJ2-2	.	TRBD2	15	TGTGCTAGTGGCCGGACTAGCGGGGATACCGGGGAGCTGTTTTTT	CASGRTSGDTGELFF
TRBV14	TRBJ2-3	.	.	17	TGTGCCAGCAGCCAAGATACCGGGTTCGGGGGGCGAGATACGCAGTATTTT	CASSQDTGFGGRDTQYF
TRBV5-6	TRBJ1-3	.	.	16	TGTGCCAGCAGCTTGGATGTCGTGGCGAGGGGAAACACCATATATTTT	CASSLDVVARGNTIYF
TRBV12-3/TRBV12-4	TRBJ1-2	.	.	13	TGTGCCAGCAGTTTAGGGGCGAACTATGGCTACACCTTC	CASSLGANYGYTF
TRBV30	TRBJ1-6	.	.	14	TGTGCCTGGAGGGCGTGGCAGGGAAGTACACCCCTCCACTTT	CAWRAWQGSTPLHF
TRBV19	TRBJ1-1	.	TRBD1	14	TGTGCCAGTAGTCAAACAGGGGAGAACACTGAAGCTTTCTTT	CASSQTGENTEAFF
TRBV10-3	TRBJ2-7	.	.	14	TGTGCCATCAGTGAAATGGGGGCCTCCTACGAGCAGTACTTC	CAISEMGASYEQYF
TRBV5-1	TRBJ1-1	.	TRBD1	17	TGCGCCAGCAGCTTGGAACAGGGGCACCCCATGAACACTGAAGCTTTCTTT	CASSLEQGHPMNTEAFF
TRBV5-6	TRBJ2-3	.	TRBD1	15	TGTGCCAGCAGCGGGACAGGGGGCGGGACAGATACGCAGTATTTT	CASSGTGGGTDTQYF
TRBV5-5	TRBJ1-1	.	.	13	TGTGCCAGCAGCGCCGGGACGGGACAAGAAGCTTTCTTT	CASSAGTGQEAFF
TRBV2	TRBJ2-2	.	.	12	TGTGCCAGCTCTAAGTCCCCCGGGGAGCTGTTTTTT	CASSKSPGELFF
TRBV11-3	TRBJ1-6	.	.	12	TGTGCCAGCAGTTCGGGCCCTCAGGGCCTCCACTTT	CASSSGPQGLHF
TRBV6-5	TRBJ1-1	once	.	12	TGTGCCACCTGGCGGGGGAGCACTGAAGCTTTCTTT	CATWRGSTEAFF
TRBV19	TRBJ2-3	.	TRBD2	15	TGTGCCAGTAGTATATCTAGCGGGGGTTCGGATACGCAGTATTTT	CASSISSGGSDTQYF